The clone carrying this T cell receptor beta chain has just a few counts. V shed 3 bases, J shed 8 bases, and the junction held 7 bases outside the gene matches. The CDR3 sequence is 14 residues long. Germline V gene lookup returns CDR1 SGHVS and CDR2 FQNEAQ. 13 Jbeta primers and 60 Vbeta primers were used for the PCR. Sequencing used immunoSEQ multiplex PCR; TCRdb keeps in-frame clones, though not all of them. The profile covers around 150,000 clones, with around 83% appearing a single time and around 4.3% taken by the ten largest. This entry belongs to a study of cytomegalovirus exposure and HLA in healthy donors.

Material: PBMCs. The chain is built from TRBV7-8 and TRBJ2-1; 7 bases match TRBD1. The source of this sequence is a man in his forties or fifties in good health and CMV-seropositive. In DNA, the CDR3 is TGTGCCAGCAGCTTTCGATCCACAGGGGATGAGCAGTTCTTC. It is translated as CASSFRSTGDEQFF.